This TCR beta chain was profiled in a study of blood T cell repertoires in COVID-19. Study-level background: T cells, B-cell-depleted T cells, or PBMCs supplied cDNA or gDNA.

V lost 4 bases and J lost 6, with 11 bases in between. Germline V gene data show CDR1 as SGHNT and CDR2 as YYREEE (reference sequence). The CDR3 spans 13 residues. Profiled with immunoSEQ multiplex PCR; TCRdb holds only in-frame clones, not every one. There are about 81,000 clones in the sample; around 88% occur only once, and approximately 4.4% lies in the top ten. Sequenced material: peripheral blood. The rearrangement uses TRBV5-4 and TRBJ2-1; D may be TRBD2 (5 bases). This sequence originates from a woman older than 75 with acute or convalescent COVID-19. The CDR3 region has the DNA TGTGCCAGCAGCCCCTTCCGGGGCAATGAGCAGTTCTTC. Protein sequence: CASSPFRGNEQFF.